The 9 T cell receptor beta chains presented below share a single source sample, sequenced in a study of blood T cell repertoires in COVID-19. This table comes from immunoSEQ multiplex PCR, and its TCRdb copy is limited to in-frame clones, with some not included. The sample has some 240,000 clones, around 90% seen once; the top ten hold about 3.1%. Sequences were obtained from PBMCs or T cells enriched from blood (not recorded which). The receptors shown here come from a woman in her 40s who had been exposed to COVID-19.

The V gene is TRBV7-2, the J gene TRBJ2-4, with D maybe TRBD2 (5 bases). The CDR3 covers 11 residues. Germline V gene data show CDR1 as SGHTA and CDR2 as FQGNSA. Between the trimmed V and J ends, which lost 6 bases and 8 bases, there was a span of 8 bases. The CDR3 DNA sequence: TGTGCCAGCAGTTGGAGGCACATTCAGTACTTC. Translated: CASSWRHIQYF.

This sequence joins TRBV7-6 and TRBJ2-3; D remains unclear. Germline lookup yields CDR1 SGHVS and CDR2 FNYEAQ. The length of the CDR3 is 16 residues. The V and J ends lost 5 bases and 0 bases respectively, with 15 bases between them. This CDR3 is CASSPFSRPSTDTQYF. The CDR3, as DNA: TGTGCCAGCAGCCCATTTAGCAGACCTAGCACAGATACGCAGTATTTT.

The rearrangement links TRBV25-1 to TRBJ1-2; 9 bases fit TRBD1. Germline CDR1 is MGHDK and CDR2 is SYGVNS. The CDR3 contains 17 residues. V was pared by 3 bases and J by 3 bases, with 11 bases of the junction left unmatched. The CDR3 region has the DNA TGTGCCAGCAGTGAGGGGGGGGGACAGGGTATACACTATGGCTACACCTTC. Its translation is CASSEGGGQGIHYGYTF.

The CDR3 bases are TGTGCCAGCAGCCAAGTGGCAGAAAATGAGCAGTTCTTC. As protein: CASSQVAENEQFF. The chain carries TRBV3-1 (or the pseudogene TRBV3-2) and TRBJ2-1; D unclear. The CDR3 has 13 amino acids. Germline assignment: CDR1 LGHDT and CDR2 YNNKEL (reference sequence). The V and J ends lost 1 base and 7 bases respectively, with 8 bases between them.

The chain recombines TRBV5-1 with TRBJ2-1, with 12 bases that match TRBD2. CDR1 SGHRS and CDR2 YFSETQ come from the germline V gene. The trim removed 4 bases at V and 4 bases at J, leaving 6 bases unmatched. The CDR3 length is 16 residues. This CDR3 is CASSTEGLAGYNEQFF. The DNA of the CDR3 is TGCGCCAGCAGCACCGAGGGACTAGCGGGTTACAATGAGCAGTTCTTC.

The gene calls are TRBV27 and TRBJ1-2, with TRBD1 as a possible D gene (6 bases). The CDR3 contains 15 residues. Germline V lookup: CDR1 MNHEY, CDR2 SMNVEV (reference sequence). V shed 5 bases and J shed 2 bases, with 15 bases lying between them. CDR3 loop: CASSPRQEINYGYTF. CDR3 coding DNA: TGTGCCAGCAGTCCCCGACAGGAAATAAACTATGGCTACACCTTC.

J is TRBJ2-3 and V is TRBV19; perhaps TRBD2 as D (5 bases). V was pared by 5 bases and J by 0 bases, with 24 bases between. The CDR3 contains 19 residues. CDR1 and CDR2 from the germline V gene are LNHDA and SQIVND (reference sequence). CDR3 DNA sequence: TGTGCCAGTAGTCCGACCGGGATCAGGATGGGTCCTAGCACAGATACGCAGTATTTT. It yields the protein CASSPTGIRMGPSTDTQYF.

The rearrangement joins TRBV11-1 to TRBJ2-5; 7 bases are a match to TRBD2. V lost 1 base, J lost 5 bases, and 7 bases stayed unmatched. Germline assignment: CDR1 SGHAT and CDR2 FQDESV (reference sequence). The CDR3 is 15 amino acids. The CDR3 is CASSLGTRGLETQYF. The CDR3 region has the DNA TGTGCCAGCAGCTTAGGGACTAGAGGTTTGGAGACCCAGTACTTC.

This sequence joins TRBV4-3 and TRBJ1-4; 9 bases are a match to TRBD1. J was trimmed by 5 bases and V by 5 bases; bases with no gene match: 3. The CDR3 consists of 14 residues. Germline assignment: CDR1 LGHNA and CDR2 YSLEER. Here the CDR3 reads CASSLDRGNEKLFF. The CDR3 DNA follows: TGCGCCAGCAGCTTGGACAGGGGAAATGAAAAACTGTTTTTT.